The rows below give T cell receptor beta chains drawn from one sample of a study of graft-versus-host responses after intestinal transplantation. Generated by immunoSEQ multiplex PCR, the TCRdb table keeps only in-frame clones and is missing some. The sample consists of under 30,000 clones, approximately 95% of them appearing once. The sample was PBMCs, taken 18 days after transplant. The receptors shown here come from a human patient who received an intestinal transplant, so some T cells may come from the graft donor. The CDR3 runs from the conserved cysteine through the conserved F or W. Each record gives: V gene, J gene, CDR3 protein.

TRBV6-5	TRBJ2-5	CASSPATGGSETQYF
TRBV7-9	TRBJ1-1	CASSLAGQGVNTEAFF
TRBV19	TRBJ2-2	CASSPDGVRSATGELFF
TRBV27	TRBJ2-5	CASSLRTSGGYETQYF
TRBV9	TRBJ2-5	CASSPTTGVETQYF
TRBV13	TRBJ1-1	CASSFEGAEAFF
TRBV9	TRBJ1-2	CASSPNRGFSHYGYTF
TRBV7-8	TRBJ2-7	CASSFYGDEQYF
TRBV2	TRBJ1-2	CASNSYTF
TRBV19	TRBJ2-2	CASSITGSGELFF
TRBV7-6	TRBJ2-1	CASSLSRGQSSYNEQFF
TRBV27	TRBJ1-6	CASSSGLLGTGNSPLHF
TRBV19	TRBJ2-5	CARFAEPSQETQYF
TRBV6-6	TRBJ1-5	CASSDRGRHQPQHF
TRBV11-3	TRBJ2-5	CASSLIQETQYF
TRBV6-5	TRBJ2-1	CATLRDNNEQFF
TRBV5-1	TRBJ1-6	CASSFSGDGPLHF
TRBV4-1	TRBJ1-1	CASSQDRGTEAFF
TRBV29-1	TRBJ2-2	CSVRTGELFF
TRBV6-6	TRBJ2-7	CASSYRLAPYEQYF
TRBV13	TRBJ2-5	CASSRGSETQYF
TRBV19	TRBJ1-2	CASSTRSTGNYGYTF
TRBV10-1	TRBJ1-2	CASSDRDYGYTF
TRBV18	TRBJ2-5	CASSLSGISETQYF
TRBV10-2	TRBJ2-5	CASRPGQGTVPETQYF
TRBV10-3	TRBJ2-7	CAISESDIRSYEQYF
TRBV9	TRBJ1-1	CASSVVEGGTEAFF
TRBV6-5	TRBJ2-7	CASSVYGGARDEQYF
TRBV29-1	TRBJ1-2	CSVVGWDYGYTF
TRBV29-1	TRBJ1-3	CSVFGGKSGNTIYF
TRBV12-1	TRBJ2-7	CASTLYGGRTYEQYF
TRBV6-1	TRBJ1-6	CASSEAPVNSPLHF
TRBV9	TRBJ2-2	CASSVGTLTGELFF
TRBV2	TRBJ1-5	CASSENAGSQPQHF
TRBV6-6	TRBJ2-1	CASSYTHNGGFGEFF
TRBV6-5	TRBJ1-1	CASRESHRVGTEAFF
TRBV29-1	TRBJ1-3	CSALVDTIYF
TRBV2	TRBJ2-5	CASQGGGLTNVTQYF
TRBV7-2	TRBJ2-7	CASSDYLSYEQYF
TRBV5-6	TRBJ1-6	CASSLRGYNSPLHF
TRBV6-5	TRBJ1-1	CASRDRLNTEAFF
TRBV6-5	TRBJ2-5	CASTFRKRETQYF
TRBV7-8	TRBJ2-3	CASSLVRQDTQYF
TRBV11-2	TRBJ1-3	CASNRQNSGNTIYF
TRBV7-9	TRBJ1-2	CASRGTDRGLGYTF
TRBV7-6	TRBJ2-3	CASSLLVAGDPGGADTQYF
TRBV6-1	TRBJ1-2	CASSTGLYYGYTF
TRBV4-1	TRBJ1-4	CASSRAVPGQSNEKLFF
TRBV2	TRBJ2-7	CASGWTGGREYEQYF
TRBV5-6	TRBJ1-2	CASSLAGGLSGYTF
TRBV13	TRBJ1-2	CASSLYGYGYTF
TRBV7-7	TRBJ1-4	CASSLSTNEKLFF
TRBV6-1	TRBJ1-1	CASSEVGGTTEAFF